This T cell receptor beta chain was captured in a study of post-analysis software for immune sequencing data. Unique molecular identifiers were carried by the TCR beta cDNA libraries. Starting from approximately 0.95 to 9.8 million T cells, the study yielded hundreds of thousands of cDNA molecules. TCRdb processed the PCR reads anew with MiXCR; each CDR3 protein has one entry. The sample includes 600,000 to 700,000 distinct CDR3 sequences, roughly three fifths of them seen just once. The receptor was isolated from a girl between 2 and 10 years old with multiple sclerosis. Source material: blood.

The CDR3 DNA follows: TGTGCCAGCAGCTTAGTCGGGGTAGGGACGGCTGCTAACTATGGCTACACCTTC. This codes for CASSLVGVGTAANYGYTF. This chain links TRBV7-2 with TRBJ1-2, with D possibly being TRBD1 (5 bases). The CDR3 runs 18 residues. Germline CDR1 and CDR2: SGHTA and FQGNSA. V was shortened by 1 base and J by 0 bases, with 18 bases between the two germline ends.